This TCR beta chain was profiled in a study of blood T cell repertoires in COVID-19. Study-level background: Whether acute or convalescent, the COVID-19 samples came from the United States, Italy and Spain. In each case, the material was cDNA or gDNA derived from T cells, B-cell-depleted T cells, or PBMCs.

CDR1 and CDR2 (germline): SGHAT, FQNNGV. The CDR3 is 13 residues long. V dropped 5 bases and J dropped 0 bases, with 7 bases sitting between them. Original handling: Estimation of nucleated cell counts was performed using reference gene primer amplification. Measured with immunoSEQ multiplex PCR; TCRdb has only the in-frame clones, and not every one. V and J calls plus clone size are reproduced from that table; the DNA served to infer D and trimming. The repertoire holds approximately 28,000 clones, with over 85% as singletons. Sequencing used peripheral blood. This rearrangement joins TRBV11-2 to TRBJ2-5; no clear D. This clonotype was sampled from a man aged 65 to 85 with active or convalescent COVID-19. The CDR3 region has the DNA TGTGCCAGCAGCCGATCGGACCAAGAGACCCAGTACTTC. Its protein is CASSRSDQETQYF.